In this sample, the clone carrying this T cell receptor (beta chain) turned up many times. Its specificity is unknown. A template switching step contributed a universal primer site, while unique molecular identifiers were present in the cDNA. TCRdb called the 5' RACE reads again in MiXCR, with one record for every CDR3 protein. The repertoire holds approximately 600,000 distinct CDR3 sequences, just over 7% seen once, with around 1.6% in the top ten. The data belong to a study of identical twins. After removal of 6 bases from V and 6 bases from J, the junction contained 10 bases not matched to a gene. CDR3 length: 15 amino acids. Every one of the donors was a healthy Caucasian. Overall study results and limits: Weaker excess sharing between twins was seen in beta out-of-frame sequences. The same donors were not followed; conclusions instead depended on cross-sectional statistical analysis.

The sample was also reused in another study, on yellow fever vaccine responses in identical twins.

Material: PBMCs. V gene TRBV12-3 or TRBV12-4 combines with J gene TRBJ2-2; 7 bases are a match to TRBD1. The TCR comes from a young woman in good health. The CDR3, as DNA: TGTGCCAGCAGAACCCCTTTGACAGGGCCCGGGGAGCTGTTTTTT. Its translation: CASRTPLTGPGELFF.